The 2 T cell receptor beta chains below come from one sample, sequenced in a study of low-dose radiotherapy and immunotherapy resistance in tumors. Gene-specific TRAV and TRBV primers were used for first-strand cDNA, covering alpha and beta chains. The PCR that amplified TCRs ran for about 20 cycles, relying on a constant-region primer and a V-primer adapter. Each CDR3 protein is one row after TCRdb ran MiXCR on the reads. This repertoire shows 11,000 or so distinct CDR3 sequences, around half found once; its top ten account for 6.5% to 10%. Every receptor here comes from a human donor with advanced metastatic prostate, ovarian, gallbladder or colorectal cancer (not recorded which). This table probably holds off-target reads from a library built for another chain.

V gene TRBV5-4 combines with J gene TRBJ1-2; D is possibly TRBD1 (5 bases). Germline V gene data show CDR1 as SGHNT and CDR2 as YYREEE (reference sequence). CDR3 length: 14 residues. The ends were cut back, 4 bases at V and 4 bases at J, with 14 bases in the middle. The CDR3 region is CASSTQGSGYGYTF. In DNA form, the CDR3 reads TGTGCCAGCAGCACCCAGGGTAGTGGCTATGGCTACACCTTC.

The sample holds a few counts of this clonotype. The J gene is TRBJ1-5, the V gene TRBV19; TRBD1 is a possible D gene (6 bases). This CDR3 comprises 14 residues. Germline V gives CDR1 LNHDA, CDR2 SQIVND (reference sequence). The V and J ends lost 7 bases and 6 bases respectively, with 16 bases between them. CDR3 region: CASTTRTGFQPQHF. The CDR3 region has the DNA TGTGCCAGTACCACACGCACAGGGTTTCAGCCCCAGCATTTT. Filled out from reference TRBV19 and TRBJ1-5, the complete variable domain reads DGGITQSPKYLFRKEGQNVTLSCEQNLNHDAMYWYRQDPGQGLRLIYYSQIVNDFQKGDIAEGYSVSREKKESFPLTVTSAQKNPTAFYLCASTTRTGFQPQHFGDGTRLSIL.